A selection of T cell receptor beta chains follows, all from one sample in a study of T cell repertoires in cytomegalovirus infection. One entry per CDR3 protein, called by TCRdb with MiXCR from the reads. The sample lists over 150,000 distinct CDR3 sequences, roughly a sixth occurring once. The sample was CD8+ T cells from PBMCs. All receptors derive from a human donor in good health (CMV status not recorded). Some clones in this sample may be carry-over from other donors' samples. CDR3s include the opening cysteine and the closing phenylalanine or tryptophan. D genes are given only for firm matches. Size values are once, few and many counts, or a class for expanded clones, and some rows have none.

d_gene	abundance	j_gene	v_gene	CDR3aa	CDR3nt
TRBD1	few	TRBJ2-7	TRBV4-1	CASSQVRGQGPLYEQYF	TGCGCCAGCAGCCAAGTCCGGGGACAGGGCCCCTTATACGAGCAGTACTTC
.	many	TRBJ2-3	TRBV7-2	CASSLSQSPDTQYF	TGTGCCAGCAGCTTATCCCAGTCCCCAGATACGCAGTATTTT
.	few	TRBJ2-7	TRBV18	CASSWDRVYEQYF	TGTGCCAGCTCCTGGGACCGGGTCTACGAGCAGTACTTC
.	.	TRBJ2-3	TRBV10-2	CASSNIGQNVYTDTQYF	TGCGCCAGCAGTAATATCGGACAGAACGTATACACAGATACGCAGTATTTT
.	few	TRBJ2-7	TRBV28	CASSENVYEQYF	TGTGCCAGCAGTGAGAACGTCTACGAGCAGTACTTC
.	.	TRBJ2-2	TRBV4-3	CASSQDLSAGGAGELFF	TGCGCCAGCAGCCAAGACTTGAGTGCAGGAGGGGCCGGGGAGCTGTTTTTT
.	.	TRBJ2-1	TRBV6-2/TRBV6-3	CASSYWPSGSRDNEQFF	TGTGCCAGCAGTTACTGGCCATCAGGAAGTAGGGACAATGAGCAGTTCTTC
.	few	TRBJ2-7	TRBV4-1	CASSHAGIAYEQYF	TGCGCCAGCAGCCATGCTGGGATAGCCTACGAGCAGTACTTC
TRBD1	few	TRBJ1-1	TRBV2	CASSEASSDRALGVIF	TGTGCCAGCAGTGAAGCGTCTTCGGACAGGGCTCTCGGGGTGATCTTT
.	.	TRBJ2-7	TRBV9	CASSSSWASSYEQYF	TGTGCCAGCAGCTCCAGCTGGGCAAGCTCCTACGAGCAGTACTTC
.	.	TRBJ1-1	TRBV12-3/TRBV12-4	CASSLGRGEVNTEAFF	TGTGCCAGCAGTTTGGGCAGGGGAGAGGTGAACACTGAAGCTTTCTTT
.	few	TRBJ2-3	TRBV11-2	CASSLAAVITDTQYF	TGTGCCAGCAGCTTAGCCGCTGTTATCACAGATACGCAGTATTTT
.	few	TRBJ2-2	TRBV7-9	CAGYRRLDTGELFF	TGTGCCGGTTACAGGAGGTTGGACACCGGGGAGCTGTTTTTT
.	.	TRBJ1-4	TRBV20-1	CSAQVATNEKLFF	TGCAGTGCTCAAGTTGCAACTAATGAAAAACTGTTTTTT
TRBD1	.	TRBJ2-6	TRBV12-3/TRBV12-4	CASSLGDRVPRGANVLTF	TGTGCCAGCAGTTTGGGGGACAGGGTGCCTCGCGGTGCCAACGTCCTGACTTTC
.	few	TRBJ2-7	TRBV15	CATSSKGESYEQYF	TGTGCCACCAGCTCCAAGGGGGAGTCCTACGAGCAGTACTTC
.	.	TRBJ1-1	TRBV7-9	CASSFSYRDEAFF	TGTGCCAGCAGCTTTTCATACAGGGATGAAGCTTTCTTT
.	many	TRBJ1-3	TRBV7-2	CASSSRDISGNTIYF	TGTGCCAGCAGCTCAAGGGACATCTCTGGAAACACCATATATTTT
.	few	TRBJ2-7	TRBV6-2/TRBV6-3	CASSYSVGSSYEQYF	TGTGCCAGCAGTTACTCGGTGGGCAGCTCCTACGAGCAGTACTTC
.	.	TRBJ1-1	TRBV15	CATSRDLSTGGRPFF	TGTGCCACCAGCAGAGATCTTAGTACAGGCGGCAGGCCGTTCTTT
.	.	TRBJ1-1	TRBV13	CASVVAFQNTEAFF	TGTGCCAGCGTGGTCGCCTTCCAGAACACTGAAGCTTTCTTT
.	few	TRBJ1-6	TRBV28	CASSQQGYYNSPLHF	TGTGCCAGCAGCCAACAGGGTTACTATAATTCACCCCTCCACTTT
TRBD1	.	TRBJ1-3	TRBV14	CASSRRDSRRGNTIYF	TGTGCCAGCAGCCGGCGGGACAGCAGACGAGGAAACACCATATATTTT
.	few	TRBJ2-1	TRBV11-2	CASSLHYEQFF	TGTGCCAGCAGCTTACACTATGAGCAGTTCTTC
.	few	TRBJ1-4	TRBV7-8	CASSLVISGLPTNEKLFF	TGTGCCAGCAGCTTAGTCATTTCAGGACTTCCAACTAATGAAAAACTGTTTTTT
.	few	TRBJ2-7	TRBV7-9	CASSSELYEQYF	TGTGCCAGCAGCTCTGAACTGTACGAGCAGTACTTC
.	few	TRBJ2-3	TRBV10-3	CATLREEAASTDTQYF	TGTGCCACCCTAAGAGAAGAAGCGGCTAGCACAGATACGCAGTATTTT
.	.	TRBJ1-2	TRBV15	CATSRDMGRATYGYTF	TGTGCCACCAGCAGAGATATGGGAAGGGCGACGTATGGCTACACCTTC
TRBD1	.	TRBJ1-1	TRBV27	CASSLRDSDSTEAFF	TGTGCCAGCAGTTTAAGGGACAGCGATTCCACTGAAGCTTTCTTT
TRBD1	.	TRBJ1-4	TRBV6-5	CASSADRVMLATNEKLFF	TGTGCCAGCAGTGCTGACAGGGTGATGTTGGCTACTAATGAAAAACTGTTTTTT
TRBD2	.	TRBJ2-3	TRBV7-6	CASSFGLAGEADTQYF	TGTGCCAGCAGCTTCGGACTAGCGGGGGAGGCAGATACGCAGTATTTT
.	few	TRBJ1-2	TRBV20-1	CSARTDDGYTF	TGCAGTGCTCGGACAGATGATGGCTACACCTTC
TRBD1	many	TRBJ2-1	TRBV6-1	CASSPGQAYNEQFF	TGTGCCAGCAGCCCCGGACAGGCCTACAATGAGCAGTTCTTC
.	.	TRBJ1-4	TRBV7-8	CASSGDGATNEKLFF	TGTGCCAGCAGCGGGGACGGCGCAACTAATGAAAAACTGTTTTTT
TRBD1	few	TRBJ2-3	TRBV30	CAWSAQGADTQYF	TGTGCCTGGAGTGCCCAGGGGGCCGATACGCAGTATTTT
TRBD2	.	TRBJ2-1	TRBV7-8	CASRPVAGCIYNEQFF	TGTGCCAGCAGGCCGGTAGCGGGGTGTATCTACAATGAGCAGTTCTTC
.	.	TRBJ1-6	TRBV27	CASSPNRENSPLHF	TGTGCCAGCAGTCCCAACAGGGAGAATTCACCCCTCCACTTT
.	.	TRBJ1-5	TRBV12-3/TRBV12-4	CASSQTPEDRNQPQHF	TGTGCCAGCAGCCAAACCCCAGAGGACAGAAATCAGCCCCAGCATTTT
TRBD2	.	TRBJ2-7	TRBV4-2	CASSQDLAELTYEQYF	TGTGCCAGCAGCCAAGACCTAGCGGAACTGACATACGAGCAGTACTTC
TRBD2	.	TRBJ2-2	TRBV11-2	CASSLMAGGANTGELFF	TGTGCCAGCAGCTTAATGGCGGGGGGGGCTAACACCGGGGAGCTGTTTTTT
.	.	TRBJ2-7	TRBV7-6	CASSSQGSEQYF	TGTGCCAGCAGCTCCCAGGGATCCGAGCAGTACTTC
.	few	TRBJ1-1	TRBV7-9	CASSSTQGDTEAFF	TGTGCCAGCAGCTCCACCCAGGGCGACACTGAAGCTTTCTTT
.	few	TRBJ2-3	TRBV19	CASSIDWGQHTDTQYF	TGTGCCAGTAGTATAGATTGGGGGCAGCACACAGATACGCAGTATTTT
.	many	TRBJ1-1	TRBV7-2	CASSPQRRGAAFF	TGTGCCAGCAGCCCACAAAGGAGGGGGGCGGCTTTCTTT
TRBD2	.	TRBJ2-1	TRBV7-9	CASSQSGDSYNEQFF	TGTGCCAGCAGCCAAAGCGGGGACTCCTACAATGAGCAGTTCTTC
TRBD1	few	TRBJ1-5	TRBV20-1	CSAWDRGKGNNQPQHF	TGCAGTGCCTGGGACAGGGGTAAAGGGAACAATCAGCCCCAGCATTTT
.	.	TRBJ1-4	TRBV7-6	CASSLEPGFGEKLFF	TGTGCCAGCAGCTTAGAGCCAGGATTCGGTGAAAAACTGTTTTTT
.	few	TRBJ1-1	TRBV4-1	CASSQGQNTEAFF	TGCGCCAGCAGCCAGGGGCAGAACACTGAAGCTTTCTTT
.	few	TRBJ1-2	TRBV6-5	CASSYGGGPMERTF	TGTGCCAGCAGTTACGGGGGAGGGCCGATGGAGAGGACCTTC
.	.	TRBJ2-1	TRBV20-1	CSARAEPLYNEQFF	TGCAGTGCTAGAGCGGAACCACTCTACAATGAGCAGTTCTTC
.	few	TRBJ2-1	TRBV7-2	CASSYLSSYNEQFF	TGTGCCAGCAGCTACTTAAGCTCCTACAATGAGCAGTTCTTC
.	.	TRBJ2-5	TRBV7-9	CASSTDRNQETQYF	TGTGCCAGCAGCACCGACAGGAACCAAGAGACCCAGTACTTC
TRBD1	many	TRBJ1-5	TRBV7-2	CASSSTLGQGVMEFNQPQHF	TGTGCCAGCAGCTCAACCCTGGGACAGGGGGTGATGGAATTCAATCAGCCCCAGCATTTT
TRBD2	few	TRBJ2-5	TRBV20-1	CSARFSGGQETQYF	TGCAGTGCTAGATTTAGCGGGGGACAAGAGACCCAGTACTTC
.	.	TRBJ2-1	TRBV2	CASPDRFGVGNEQFF	TGTGCCAGCCCTGATAGGTTTGGGGTCGGCAATGAGCAGTTCTTC